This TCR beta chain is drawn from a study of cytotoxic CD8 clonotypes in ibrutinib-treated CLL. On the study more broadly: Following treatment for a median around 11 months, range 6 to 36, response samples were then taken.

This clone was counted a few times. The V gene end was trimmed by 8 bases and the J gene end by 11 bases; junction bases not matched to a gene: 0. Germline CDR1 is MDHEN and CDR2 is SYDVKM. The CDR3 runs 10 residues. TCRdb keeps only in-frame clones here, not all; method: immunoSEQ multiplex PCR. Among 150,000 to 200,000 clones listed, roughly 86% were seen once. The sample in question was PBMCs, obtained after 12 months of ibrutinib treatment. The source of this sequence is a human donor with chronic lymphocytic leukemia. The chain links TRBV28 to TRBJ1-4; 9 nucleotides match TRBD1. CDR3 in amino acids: CASGTGKLFF. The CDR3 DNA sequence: TGTGCCAGCGGGACAGGGAAACTGTTTTTT.